A single sample is the source of the 23 T cell receptor beta chains below, sequenced in a study of intratumoral heterogeneity in liver cancer. Tumour samples came from separate, distinct regions of the hepatocellular carcinoma nodule. Measured with immunoSEQ multiplex PCR; TCRdb has only the in-frame clones, and not every one. The repertoire consists of some 4,000 clones, with roughly 49% occurring once and the leading ten covering about 26%. Sample: tumor tissue, taken before any cancer treatment. The receptors were gathered from a man aged 70-80 years with hepatocellular carcinoma.

The chain employs TRBV6-5 and TRBJ2-1; 7 bases are a match to TRBD2. The CDR3 is 16 amino acids. V shed 4 bases, J shed 7 bases, and the junction held 13 bases outside the gene matches. CDR1 and CDR2 from the germline V gene are MNHEY and SVGAGI. CDR3 loop: CASSSEEGTTRNEQFF. The DNA of the CDR3 is TGTGCCAGCAGTTCCGAGGAGGGGACTACGAGAAATGAGCAGTTCTTC.

This clone is classed as medium-sized (0.01 to 0.1%). This CDR3 reads CASATGRSYGYTF. CDR3 bases: TGTGCCAGCGCGACAGGGAGGAGCTATGGCTACACCTTC. The rearrangement joins TRBV28 to TRBJ1-2; 7 bases map to TRBD1. CDR1 and CDR2 (germline): MDHEN, SYDVKM. J gave up 4 bases and V 8 bases, and 7 bases lay outside the gene matches. This CDR3 is built from 13 residues.

The chain uses TRBV30 and TRBJ1-2, with D unclear. The V and J ends lost 2 bases and 10 bases respectively, with 17 bases between them. CDR3 size: 13 residues. Germline CDR1 is GTSNPN and CDR2 is SVGIG (reference sequence). CDR3 protein: CAWSTRPLPAYTF. The CDR3 DNA is TGTGCCTGGAGTACCCGCCCTCTACCAGCCTACACCTTC.

By share, this clone counts as medium-sized (0.01 to 0.1%). V is TRBV5-1 and J is TRBJ2-1; 10 bases map to TRBD1. From germline, CDR1 is SGHRS and CDR2 YFSETQ. The CDR3 has 14 residues. V shed 2 bases, J shed 7 bases, and the junction held 3 bases outside the gene matches. The CDR3 nucleotides read TGCGCCAGCAGCTTAGGGGGACAGGGGAATGAGCAGTTCTTC. Translation: CASSLGGQGNEQFF.

V usage is TRBV19 and J usage is TRBJ1-1, with D unclear. Germline lookup yields CDR1 LNHDA and CDR2 SQIVND (reference sequence). Trimming removed 2 bases from V and 3 bases from J, with 7 bases in between. There are 13 residues in the CDR3. The CDR3 spells CASSIYVDTEAFF. The CDR3 DNA follows: TGTGCCAGTAGTATATATGTAGACACTGAAGCTTTCTTT.

The rearrangement links TRBV6-2 or TRBV6-3 to TRBJ1-5; no reliable D call. V was shortened by 2 bases and J by 0 bases, with 5 bases between the two germline ends. This CDR3 is built from 14 residues. In germline, CDR1 is MNHEY, CDR2 SVGEGT. CDR3 protein: CASSYIYSNQPQHF. DNA for the CDR3: TGTGCCAGCAGTTACATCTATAGCAATCAGCCCCAGCATTTT.

This clone qualifies as medium-sized. This chain uses TRBV2 with TRBJ2-4; TRBD1 aligns across 8 bases. Trimming at V came to 4 bases and at J to 1 base, leaving 3 bases not matched to a gene. The V gene's germline CDR1 is SNHLY and CDR2 FYNNEI. The CDR3 contains 15 residues. The CDR3 reads CASSARQGAKNIQYF. DNA of the CDR3: TGTGCCAGCAGTGCCCGACAGGGGGCCAAAAACATTCAGTACTTC.

This clone was counted a few times. The CDR3 sequence: CASGTRYGYTF. In DNA form, the CDR3 reads TGTGCCAGCGGTACCCGGTATGGCTACACCTTC. This chain uses TRBV7-9 with TRBJ1-2; D gene ambiguous. The germline V gene has CDR1 SEHNR and CDR2 FQNEAQ (reference sequence). This CDR3 is built from 11 residues. Trimming took 8 bases from V and 5 from J, leaving 9 bases between them.

This clone was found a few times. The CDR3 coding sequence is TGTGCCAGCAGTTTTCAGCGGGCTAACTATGGCTACACCTTC. Its translation is CASSFQRANYGYTF. The chain joins TRBV27 to TRBJ1-2; no firm D call. Germline V lookup: CDR1 MNHEY, CDR2 SMNVEV (reference sequence). The ends were cut back, 3 bases at V and 0 bases at J, with 8 bases in the middle. The CDR3 is 14 amino acids.

Here the CDR3 DNA reads TGTGCCAGCAGCCCGGGGGGGGGCTATTCTGGAAACACCATATATTTT. It codes for CASSPGGGYSGNTIYF. The rearrangement uses TRBV5-4 and TRBJ1-3, with D possibly TRBD1 on 6 matching bases. Germline CDR1 SGHNT, CDR2 YYREEE (reference sequence). Trimming took 4 bases from V and 1 from J, leaving 15 bases between them. The CDR3 runs 16 residues.

This chain links TRBV5-1 with TRBJ2-5; 11 nucleotides line up with TRBD2. Looked up from germline, CDR1 is SGHRS and CDR2 is YFSETQ. The CDR3 covers 16 residues. Losses at the gene ends were 4 bases for V and 2 bases for J; bases not matched to a gene: 7. CDR3 residues: CASSNRLAGPQETQYF. In nucleotides, the CDR3 is TGCGCCAGCAGCAACAGACTAGCGGGACCTCAAGAGACCCAGTACTTC.

The chain uses TRBV19 and TRBJ2-3; 8 bases fit TRBD2. The V and J ends lost 11 bases and 1 base, in that order; junction bases with no gene match: 5. Per germline, CDR1 LNHDA and CDR2 SQIVND (reference sequence). The CDR3 spans 13 residues. This CDR3 is CASGAGGTDTQYF. In DNA form, the CDR3 reads TGTGCCTCAGGAGCGGGGGGCACAGATACGCAGTATTTT.

This chain connects TRBV5-1 to TRBJ2-3; D may correspond to TRBD1 or TRBD2 (6 bases each). V was clipped by 3 bases and J by 2 bases, with 10 bases between them. The CDR3 is 14 residues long. CDR1 SGHRS and CDR2 YFSETQ come from the germline V gene. DNA for the CDR3: TGCGCCAGCAGCTCCGGGGGCTTCACAGATACGCAGTATTTT. Translating it yields CASSSGGFTDTQYF.

By share, this clone counts as medium-sized. This chain connects TRBV2 to TRBJ1-2, with D perhaps TRBD1 (6 bases). Between the trimmed V and J ends, which lost 10 bases and 1 base, there was a span of 13 bases. This CDR3 spans 13 amino acids. CDR1 is SNHLY and CDR2 is FYNNEI in the germline V gene. CDR3 in DNA: TGTGCCACCCCCGCAGGGGTTAACTATGGCTACACCTTC. This encodes CATPAGVNYGYTF.

The sample holds a few counts of this clone. The V gene is TRBV6-2 or TRBV6-3, the J gene TRBJ2-2; a possible D gene is TRBD2 (5 bases). Trimming took 5 bases from V and 7 from J, leaving 11 bases between them. Germline CDR1 reads MNHEY; CDR2 reads SVGEGT. This CDR3 has 13 amino acids. CDR3 in amino acids: CASSRMEVGELFF. The CDR3 DNA reads TGTGCCAGCAGTCGAATGGAGGTCGGGGAGCTGTTTTTT.

V usage is TRBV12-5 and J usage is TRBJ2-1; D unclear. Germline-derived CDR1 and CDR2 are LGHNT and FRNRAP. The CDR3 is made up of 12 amino acids. V was clipped by 1 base and J by 5 bases, with 3 bases between them. In DNA form, the CDR3 reads TGTGCTAGTGGTTTGGACGACAATGAGCAGTTCTTC. Encoded protein: CASGLDDNEQFF.

This chain links TRBV18 with TRBJ2-5, with no clear D. This CDR3 spans 14 amino acids. Germline CDR1 and CDR2: KGHSH and LQKENI. The V end was cut by 6 bases, the J end by 4 bases, with 15 bases between. The CDR3 here is CASSEGSGRETQYF. DNA for the CDR3: TGTGCCAGCTCCGAAGGATCTGGCAGAGAGACCCAGTACTTC.

In its sample, this clone was seen once. The chain is built from TRBV29-1 and TRBJ2-2; D remains unclear. V lost 3 bases and J lost 2, with 7 bases in between. Germline assignment: CDR1 SQVTM and CDR2 ANQGSEA. The CDR3 loop spans 13 amino acids. This chain's CDR3 is CSVDFQNTGELFF. The CDR3 nucleotides are TGCAGCGTTGACTTCCAAAACACCGGGGAGCTGTTTTTT.

The V call is TRBV7-9, the J call TRBJ1-2; 9 bases are shared with TRBD1. Trimming took 5 bases from V and 8 from J; bases not matched to a gene: 6. Per germline, CDR1 SEHNR and CDR2 FQNEAQ (reference sequence). The CDR3 has 13 amino acids. CDR3 coding DNA: TGTGCCAGCAGCCCACAGGGGGCGCGAGGCTACACCTTC. Protein product: CASSPQGARGYTF. Supplemented by reference TRBV7-9 and TRBJ1-2, the full variable domain reads DTGVSQNPRHKITKRGQNVTFRCDPISEHNRLYWYRQTLGQGPEFLTYFQNEAQLEKSRLLSDRFSAERPKGSFSTLEIQRTEQGDSAMYLCASSPQGARGYTFGSGTRLTVV.

The V and J genes are TRBV12-5 and TRBJ2-7; TRBD1 matches 8 bases. The CDR3 has 14 amino acids. Germline trimming cut 4 bases from V and 7 bases from J; bases unmatched to any gene: 9. Germline assignment: CDR1 LGHNT and CDR2 FRNRAP. The CDR3 here is CASGSGQGSGEQYV. For the CDR3, the DNA is TGTGCTAGTGGTTCAGGACAGGGTTCGGGAGAGCAGTACGTC.

The chain joins TRBV9 to TRBJ2-1; D unclear. With 0 bases removed from V and 4 bases from J, the gap between germline ends came to 5 bases. CDR3 length: 13 amino acids. The germline V gene encodes CDR1 SGDLS and CDR2 YYNGEE. CDR3 in DNA: TGTGCCAGCAGCGTAGGCAAGTACAATGAGCAGTTCTTC. As protein: CASSVGKYNEQFF. Using reference TRBV9 and TRBJ2-1 for the parts outside the CDR3, the full variable domain is DSGVTQTPKHLITATGQRVTLRCSPRSGDLSVYWYQQSLDQGLQFLIQYYNGEERAKGNILERFSAQQFPDLHSELNLSSLELGDSALYFCASSVGKYNEQFFGPGTRLTVL.

This sequence joins TRBV4-3 and TRBJ2-1; D ambiguous. CDR3 length: 17 amino acids. The germline V and J ends were trimmed by 0 bases and 0 bases, with 12 bases remaining between them. Germline CDR1 LGHNA, CDR2 YSLEER. CDR3 residues: CASSQDYNFRSYNEQFF. In nucleotides, the CDR3 is TGCGCCAGCAGCCAAGATTATAACTTCCGCTCCTACAATGAGCAGTTCTTC.

The chain uses TRBV6-5 and TRBJ1-1; 10 bases align to TRBD1. The CDR3 sequence is 15 residues long. The ends lost 1 base at V and 5 bases at J; junction bases unmatched: 4. Germline loops: CDR1 MNHEY, CDR2 SVGAGI. The CDR3 DNA reads TGTGCCAGCAGTTACTACGGACAGGGGGAGACTGAAGCTTTCTTT. Translated: CASSYYGQGETEAFF.